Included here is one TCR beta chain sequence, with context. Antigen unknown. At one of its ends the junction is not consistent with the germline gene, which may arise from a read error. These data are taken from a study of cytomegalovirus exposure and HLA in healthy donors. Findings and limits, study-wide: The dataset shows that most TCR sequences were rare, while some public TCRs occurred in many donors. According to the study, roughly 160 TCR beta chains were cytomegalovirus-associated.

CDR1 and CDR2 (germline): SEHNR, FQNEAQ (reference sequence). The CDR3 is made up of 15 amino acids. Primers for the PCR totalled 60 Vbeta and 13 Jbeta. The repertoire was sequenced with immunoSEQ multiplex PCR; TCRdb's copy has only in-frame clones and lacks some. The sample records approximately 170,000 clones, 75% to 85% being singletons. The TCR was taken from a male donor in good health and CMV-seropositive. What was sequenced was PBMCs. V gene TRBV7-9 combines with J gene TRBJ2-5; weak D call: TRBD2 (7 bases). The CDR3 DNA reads TGTTCCAGCAGCTTAGAGGGGGGGTACCGAGAGACCCAGTACTTC. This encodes CSSSLEGGYRETQYF.